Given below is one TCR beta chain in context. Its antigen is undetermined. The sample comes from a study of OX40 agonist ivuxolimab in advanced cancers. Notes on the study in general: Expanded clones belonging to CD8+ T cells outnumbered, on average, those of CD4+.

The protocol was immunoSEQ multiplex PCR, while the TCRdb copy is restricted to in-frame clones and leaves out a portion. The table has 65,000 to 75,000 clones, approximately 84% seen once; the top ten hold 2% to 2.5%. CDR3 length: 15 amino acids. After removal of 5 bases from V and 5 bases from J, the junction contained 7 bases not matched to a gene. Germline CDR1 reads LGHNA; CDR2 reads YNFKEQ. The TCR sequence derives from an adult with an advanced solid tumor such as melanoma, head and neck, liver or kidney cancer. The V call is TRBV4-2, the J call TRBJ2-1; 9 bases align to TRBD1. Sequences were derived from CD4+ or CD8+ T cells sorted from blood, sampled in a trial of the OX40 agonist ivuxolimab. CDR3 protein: CASSKGTGSDNEQFF. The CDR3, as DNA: TGTGCCAGCAGCAAAGGGACAGGGTCCGACAATGAGCAGTTCTTC.